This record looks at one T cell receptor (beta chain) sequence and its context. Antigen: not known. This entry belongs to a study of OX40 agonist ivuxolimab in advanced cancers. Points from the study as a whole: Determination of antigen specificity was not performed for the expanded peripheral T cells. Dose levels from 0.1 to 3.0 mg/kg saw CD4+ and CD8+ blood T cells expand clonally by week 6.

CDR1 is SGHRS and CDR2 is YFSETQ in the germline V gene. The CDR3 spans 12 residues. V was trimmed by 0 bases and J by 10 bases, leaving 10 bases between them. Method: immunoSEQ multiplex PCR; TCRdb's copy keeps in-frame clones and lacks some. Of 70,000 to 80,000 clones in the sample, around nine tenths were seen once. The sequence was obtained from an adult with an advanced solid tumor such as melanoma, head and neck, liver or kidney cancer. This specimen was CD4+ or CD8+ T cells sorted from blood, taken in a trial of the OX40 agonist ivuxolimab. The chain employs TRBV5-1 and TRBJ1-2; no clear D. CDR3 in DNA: TGCGCCAGCAGCTTGGGGCTGCGTGACTACACCTTC. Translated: CASSLGLRDYTF.